The source of this TCR beta chain is a study of T cell repertoires in cytomegalovirus infection. Study context: Public TCR beta signatures were indicative of both CMV infection and a matching HLA type. Study results and caveats: HLA-C-restricted, CMV-specific TCR beta clonotypes were dominant ex vivo. There were carriers of CMV plus the relevant HLA, and cumulative public TCR beta family frequency identified them.

TCRdb re-derived calls from the reads in MiXCR, one entry per CDR3 protein. The repertoire has roughly 500,000 distinct CDR3 sequences, roughly 10% of them found once; the top ten carry roughly 10%. The CDR3 totals 16 residues. The V gene end was trimmed by 3 bases and the J gene end by 4 bases; junction bases not matched to a gene: 5. Germline V CDR1 and CDR2: SGHNT, YENEEA. A note on this clonotype: Antigen unknown.

This TCR was recovered from a human donor in good health (CMV status not recorded). Some clones in this sample may be carry-over from other donors' samples. This chain connects TRBV11-3 to TRBJ2-2; 10 nucleotides agree with TRBD1. Source material: PBMCs. The CDR3 reads CASSFRTGGITGELFF. The CDR3 bases are TGTGCCAGCAGCTTCCGGACAGGGGGAATCACCGGGGAGCTGTTTTTT.